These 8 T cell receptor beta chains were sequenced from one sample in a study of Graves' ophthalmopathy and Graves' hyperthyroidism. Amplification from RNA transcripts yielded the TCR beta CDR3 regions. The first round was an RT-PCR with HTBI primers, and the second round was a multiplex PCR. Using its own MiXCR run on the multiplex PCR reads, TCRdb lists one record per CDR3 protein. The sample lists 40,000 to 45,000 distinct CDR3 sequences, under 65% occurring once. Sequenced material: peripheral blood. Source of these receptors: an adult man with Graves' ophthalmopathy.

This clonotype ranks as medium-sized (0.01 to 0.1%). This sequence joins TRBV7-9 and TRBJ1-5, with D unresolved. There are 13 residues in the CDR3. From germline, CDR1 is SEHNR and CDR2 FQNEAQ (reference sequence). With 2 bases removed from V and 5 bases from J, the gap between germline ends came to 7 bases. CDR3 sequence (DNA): TGTGCCAGCAGCTTAACGCCGGATCAGCCCCAGCATTTT. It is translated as CASSLTPDQPQHF.

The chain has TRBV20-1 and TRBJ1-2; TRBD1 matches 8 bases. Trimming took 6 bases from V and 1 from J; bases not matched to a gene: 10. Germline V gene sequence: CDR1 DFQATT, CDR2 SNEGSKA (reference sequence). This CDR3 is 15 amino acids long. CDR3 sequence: CSAAPRQGFNYGYTF. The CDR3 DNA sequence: TGCAGTGCCGCACCCCGACAGGGGTTTAACTATGGCTACACCTTC.

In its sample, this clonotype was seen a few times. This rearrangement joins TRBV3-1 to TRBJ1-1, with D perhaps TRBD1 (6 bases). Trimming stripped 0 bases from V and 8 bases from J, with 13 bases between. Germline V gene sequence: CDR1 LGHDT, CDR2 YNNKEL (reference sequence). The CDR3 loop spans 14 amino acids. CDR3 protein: CASSQDRGLSEAFF. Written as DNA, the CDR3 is TGTGCCAGCAGCCAAGACAGGGGCCTTTCGGAAGCTTTCTTT.

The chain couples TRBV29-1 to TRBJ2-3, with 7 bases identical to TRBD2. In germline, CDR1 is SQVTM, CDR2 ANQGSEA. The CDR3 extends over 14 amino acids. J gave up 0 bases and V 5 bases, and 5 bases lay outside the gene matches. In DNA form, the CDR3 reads TGCAGCGTTATGACTAGCTCTAGCACAGATACGCAGTATTTT. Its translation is CSVMTSSSTDTQYF.

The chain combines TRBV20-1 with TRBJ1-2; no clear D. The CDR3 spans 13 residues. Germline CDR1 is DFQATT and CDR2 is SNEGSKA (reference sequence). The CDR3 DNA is TGCGGCACAGATACGCAGGTCTCGTATGGCTACACCTTC. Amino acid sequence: CGTDTQVSYGYTF.

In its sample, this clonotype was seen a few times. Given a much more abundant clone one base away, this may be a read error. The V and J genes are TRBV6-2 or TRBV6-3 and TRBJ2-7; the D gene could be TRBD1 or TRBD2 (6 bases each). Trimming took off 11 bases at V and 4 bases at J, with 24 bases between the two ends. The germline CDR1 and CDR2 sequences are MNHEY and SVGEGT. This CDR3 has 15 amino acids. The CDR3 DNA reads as TGTGCCGGCGGCCCTCGAGGGGGGAGGTCTTACGAGCAGTACGTC. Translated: CAGGPRGGRSYEQYV.

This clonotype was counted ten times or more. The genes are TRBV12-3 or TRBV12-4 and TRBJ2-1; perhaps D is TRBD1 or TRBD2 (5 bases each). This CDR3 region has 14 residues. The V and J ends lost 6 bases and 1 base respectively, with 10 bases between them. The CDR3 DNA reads TGTGCCAGCAGACGGGGCCCTTCCTACAATGAGCAGTTCTTC. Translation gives CASRRGPSYNEQFF.

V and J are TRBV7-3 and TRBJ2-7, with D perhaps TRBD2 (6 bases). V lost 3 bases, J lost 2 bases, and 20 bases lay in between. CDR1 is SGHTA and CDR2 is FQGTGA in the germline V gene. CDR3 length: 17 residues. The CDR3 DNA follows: TGTGCCAGCAGCTTGGGGGGTTTAAGCCAAGAACCCTACGAGCAGTACTTC. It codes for CASSLGGLSQEPYEQYF.